The 28 T cell receptor beta chains given below trace back to one sample, sequenced in a study of blood T cell repertoires in COVID-19. Assay used: immunoSEQ multiplex PCR; TCRdb lists only in-frame clones, some missing. Counted here are around 100,000 clones, about 84% occurring once; the ten biggest clones make up approximately 1.5%. The specimen was peripheral blood. Source of these receptors: a man aged 50-60 years with acute or convalescent COVID-19.

The chain links TRBV27 to TRBJ2-7; TRBD1 agrees at 9 bases. The CDR3 sequence is 14 residues long. CDR1 and CDR2 (germline): MNHEY, SMNVEV (reference sequence). V trimming: 7 bases; J trimming: 2 bases; junction bases outside the gene matches: 6. CDR3 bases: TGTGCCAGCAAGCGGACAGGGGACGCCTACGAGCAGTACTTC. The encoded protein is CASKRTGDAYEQYF.

The V call is TRBV7-3, the J call TRBJ2-5; 10 bases match TRBD1. Germline-derived CDR1 and CDR2 are SGHTA and FQGTGA. V lost 2 bases to trimming and J lost 7 bases; unmatched junction nucleotides: 4. The CDR3 is 14 residues long. The chain's CDR3 is CASSLGTGAGTQYF. In DNA form, the CDR3 reads TGTGCCAGCAGCTTAGGGACAGGGGCTGGGACCCAGTACTTC.

This clone was counted a few times. This chain uses TRBV4-2 with TRBJ2-7; D not certain. This CDR3 has 13 amino acids. Germline-derived CDR1 and CDR2 are LGHNA and YNFKEQ. Trimming took 8 bases from V and 2 from J, leaving 13 bases between them. The CDR3 here is CASEDRLTYEQYF. Here the CDR3 DNA reads TGTGCCAGCGAAGACCGACTTACCTACGAGCAGTACTTC.

The chain couples TRBV5-1 to TRBJ1-6; 7 nucleotides align to TRBD1. The trim removed 4 bases at V and 5 bases at J, leaving 6 bases unmatched. The CDR3 runs 15 residues. From germline, CDR1 is SGHRS and CDR2 YFSETQ. The chain's CDR3 is CASSRNTGDNSPLHF. CDR3 nucleotide sequence: TGCGCCAGCAGCCGTAATACAGGGGATAATTCACCCCTCCACTTT.

The CDR3: CASSDQGEGTDTQYF. As DNA, the CDR3 is TGTGCCAGCAGTGATCAAGGGGAGGGCACAGATACGCAGTATTTT. The rearrangement joins TRBV2 to TRBJ2-3; D is possibly TRBD2 (6 bases). The CDR3 covers 15 residues. CDR1 is SNHLY, CDR2 FYNNEI, per germline. Trimming removed 3 bases at V and 1 base at J, with 11 bases between.

This sequence joins TRBV28 and TRBJ1-1, with 10 nucleotides matching TRBD1. Germline values: CDR1 MDHEN, CDR2 SYDVKM. The CDR3 runs 16 residues. The V gene end was trimmed by 6 bases and the J gene end by 6 bases; junction bases not matched to a gene: 13. CDR3 sequence: CASSYLSGTGVAEAFF. In nucleotides, the CDR3 is TGTGCCAGCAGCTATCTTTCCGGGACAGGGGTGGCTGAAGCTTTCTTT.

The V and J genes are TRBV5-8 and TRBJ2-1, with 11 bases lining up with TRBD2. The V gene end was trimmed by 6 bases and the J gene end by 9 bases; junction bases not matched to a gene: 14. Germline-derived CDR1 and CDR2 are SGHTS and YDEGEE. The CDR3 has 16 residues. CDR3 in amino acids: CASTPGTSGTDSEQFF. In DNA form, the CDR3 reads TGTGCCAGCACCCCCGGGACTAGCGGCACGGACAGTGAGCAGTTCTTC.

This rearrangement joins TRBV6-5 to TRBJ1-4; D is uncertain. Germline V gene sequence: CDR1 MNHEY, CDR2 SVGAGI. The CDR3 runs to 15 residues. Trimming removed 0 bases from V and 4 bases from J, with 9 bases in between. CDR3 in amino acids: CASSYSWRSNEKLFF. For the CDR3, the DNA is TGTGCCAGCAGTTACTCGTGGCGGAGTAATGAAAAACTGTTTTTT.

J is TRBJ1-1 and V is TRBV28; possible D gene TRBD1, 5 bases. The CDR3 has 14 residues. The V end was cut by 5 bases, the J end by 4 bases, with 14 bases between. The germline V gene has CDR1 MDHEN and CDR2 SYDVKM. CDR3 loop: CASSRHGGFTEAFF. CDR3 sequence (DNA): TGTGCCAGCAGTCGCCACGGGGGATTCACTGAAGCTTTCTTT.

This clone turned up a few times. The chain employs TRBV12-3 or TRBV12-4 and TRBJ1-2; no clear D. CDR3 length: 11 residues. V shed 8 bases and J shed 8 bases, with 12 bases lying between them. CDR3 sequence (DNA): TGTGCCAGCTCCAGCCAACTAGGCTACACCTTC. Translating gives CASSSQLGYTF.

The chain uses TRBV6-4 and TRBJ1-2; possible D gene TRBD1, 5 bases. The length of the CDR3 is 13 residues. Germline values: CDR1 MRHNA, CDR2 SNTAGT. V lost 6 bases to trimming and J lost 3 bases, with 11 bases between them. CDR3 nucleotide sequence: TGTGCCAGCAGACCCGCGGGGGACTATGGCTACACCTTC. This sequence encodes CASRPAGDYGYTF.

This rearrangement joins TRBV5-1 to TRBJ1-1; TRBD1 agrees at 7 bases. Germline CDR1 SGHRS, CDR2 YFSETQ. Trimming took 5 bases from V and 2 from J; bases not matched to a gene: 9. The CDR3 spans 15 residues. DNA of the CDR3: TGCGCCAGCAGTCTCACAGGGGCGGACAACACTGAAGCTTTCTTT. This translates into CASSLTGADNTEAFF.

The gene calls are TRBV2 and TRBJ2-2; TRBD1 aligns across 8 bases. Germline V lookup: CDR1 SNHLY, CDR2 FYNNEI. V was pared by 1 base and J by 1 base, with 2 bases of the junction left unmatched. The length of the CDR3 is 16 residues. CDR3 region: CASSEVGQVNTGELFF. The DNA for the CDR3 is TGTGCCAGCAGTGAAGTGGGACAGGTGAACACCGGGGAGCTGTTTTTT. Based on the CDR3 plus reference TRBV2 and TRBJ2-2, the full variable domain is EPEVTQTPSHQVTQMGQEVILRCVPISNHLYFYWYRQILGQKVEFLVSFYNNEISEKSEIFDDQFSVERPDGSNFTLKIRSTKLEDSAMYFCASSEVGQVNTGELFFGEGSRLTVL.

This chain uses TRBV10-3 with TRBJ1-4; D unclear. Trimming removed 7 bases from V and 3 bases from J, with 9 bases in between. Germline CDR1 is ENHRY and CDR2 is SYGVKD. The CDR3 is made up of 13 amino acids. As DNA, the CDR3 is TGTGCCATCAATCGGGGATCTAATGAAAAACTGTTTTTT. It yields the protein CAINRGSNEKLFF.

The chain uses TRBV6-5 and TRBJ2-1, with 9 bases matching TRBD2. The CDR3 has 15 residues. Germline-derived CDR1 and CDR2 are MNHEY and SVGAGI. V dropped 7 bases and J dropped 2; count of bases not matched to a gene: 6. The CDR3 bases are TGTGCCAGCACCCGCCTAGCGGGGACCTACAATGAGCAGTTCTTC. It encodes CASTRLAGTYNEQFF.

The chain joins TRBV12-3 or TRBV12-4 to TRBJ1-6; D gene ambiguous. This CDR3 comprises 13 residues. V dropped 6 bases and J dropped 13 bases, with 16 bases sitting between them. In DNA, the CDR3 is TGTGCCAGCAGAGAGGGAGGGTTCCGTCCCCTCCACTTT. This encodes CASREGGFRPLHF.

This clone was observed a few times. The V gene is TRBV5-1, the J gene TRBJ1-1; TRBD1 agrees at 8 bases. Per germline, CDR1 SGHRS and CDR2 YFSETQ. The CDR3 runs to 15 residues. With 0 bases clipped from V and 6 bases from J, the junction kept 7 bases outside the gene matches. The CDR3 region is CASSLGSGGQAEAFF. The CDR3 DNA is TGCGCCAGCAGCTTGGGGTCAGGGGGCCAGGCTGAAGCTTTCTTT.

The chain employs TRBV7-3 and TRBJ2-1; D perhaps matches TRBD2 (5 bases). Germline CDR1 and CDR2: SGHTA and FQGTGA. V was trimmed by 0 bases and J by 3 bases, leaving 6 bases between them. CDR3 length: 14 residues. The CDR3 is CASSLTRDYNEQFF. In DNA form, the CDR3 reads TGTGCCAGCAGCTTAACGAGGGACTACAATGAGCAGTTCTTC. The full variable domain, rest sourced from reference TRBV7-3 and TRBJ2-1, is GAGVSQTPSNKVTEKGKYVELRCDPISGHTALYWYRQSLGQGPEFLIYFQGTGAADDSGLPNDRFFAVRPEGSVSTLKIQRTERGDSAVYLCASSLTRDYNEQFFGPGTRLTVL.

V usage is TRBV28 and J usage is TRBJ2-2; the match to TRBD1 covers 11 bases. The CDR3 has 13 amino acids. CDR1 and CDR2 from the germline V gene are MDHEN and SYDVKM. Germline trimming cut 11 bases from V and 6 bases from J; bases unmatched to any gene: 5. CDR3 sequence: CAGKGQGAGELFF. In DNA, the CDR3 is TGTGCCGGAAAGGGACAGGGGGCCGGGGAGCTGTTTTTT.

The CDR3 sequence is CASSPWGGTRNTQYF. Written as DNA, the CDR3 is TGTGCCAGCAGCCCCTGGGGGGGTACGAGGAATACGCAGTATTTT. The chain joins TRBV6-5 to TRBJ2-3, with 7 positions matching TRBD2. This CDR3 comprises 15 residues. Trimming took 6 bases from V and 7 from J; bases not matched to a gene: 13. CDR1 is MNHEY, CDR2 SVGAGI, per germline.

The V and J genes are TRBV6-6 and TRBJ2-1; 8 nucleotides align to TRBD2. V gave up 2 bases and J gave up 4 bases; unmatched junction bases: 4. CDR3 length: 15 residues. Germline V gene lookup returns CDR1 MNHNY and CDR2 SVGAGI (reference sequence). The CDR3 loop is CASSYDGGVYNEQFF. The CDR3 DNA is TGTGCCAGCAGTTACGACGGGGGGGTATACAATGAGCAGTTCTTC.

The chain couples TRBV12-3 or TRBV12-4 to TRBJ1-2, with 7 positions matching TRBD1. The CDR3 consists of 12 residues. Trimming removed 5 bases from V and 6 bases from J; junction bases left unmatched: 3. The CDR3 bases are TGTGCCAGCAGTCCCGGACAGGATGGCTACACCTTC. Protein sequence: CASSPGQDGYTF.

V and J are TRBV7-2 and TRBJ1-2, with 9 bases identical to TRBD1. Germline V gene sequence: CDR1 SGHTA, CDR2 FQGNSA. V shed 5 bases and J 3 bases; nucleotides not matched to a gene: 7. This CDR3 is built from 15 residues. This CDR3 reads CASSGGQGLDYGYTF. The CDR3 DNA is TGTGCCAGCAGCGGAGGACAGGGGCTAGACTATGGCTACACCTTC. Variable domain in full (rest from reference TRBV7-2 and TRBJ1-2): GAGVSQSPSNKVTEKGKDVELRCDPISGHTALYWYRQSLGQGLEFLIYFQGNSAPDKSGLPSDRFSAERTGGSVSTLTIQRTQQEDSAVYLCASSGGQGLDYGYTFGSGTRLTVV.

The chain employs TRBV2 and TRBJ1-6, with TRBD1 matching 9 bases. The V gene's germline CDR1 is SNHLY and CDR2 FYNNEI. With 6 bases clipped from V and 7 bases from J, the junction kept 4 bases outside the gene matches. The CDR3 extends over 14 amino acids. Written as DNA, the CDR3 is TGTGCCAGCAGAGCCGGGACAGGGAATTCACCCCTCCACTTT. Encoded protein: CASRAGTGNSPLHF.

The CDR3 protein is CASSYSTASYF. CDR3 DNA sequence: TGTGCCAGCAGTTACTCGACGGCTAGCTATTTT. The chain couples TRBV6-6 to TRBJ2-3, with D tentatively TRBD2 (5 bases). Germline CDR1 MNHNY, CDR2 SVGAGI (reference sequence). V was pared by 0 bases and J by 15 bases, with 10 bases between. CDR3 size: 11 residues.

V gene TRBV3-1 (or the pseudogene TRBV3-2) combines with J gene TRBJ1-1; D remains ambiguous. V lost 1 base and J 11 bases, leaving 8 bases between the germline ends. The CDR3 has 11 residues. Germline values: CDR1 LGHDT, CDR2 YNNKEL (reference sequence). For the CDR3, the DNA is TGTGCCAGCAGCCAAGCGAGTTTGGCTTTCTTT. Translating gives CASSQASLAFF.

The J gene is TRBJ1-3, the V gene TRBV2; D possibly corresponds to TRBD1 (5 bases). Germline V gene sequence: CDR1 SNHLY, CDR2 FYNNEI. This CDR3 region has 13 residues. V lost 7 bases, J lost 1 base, and 8 bases lay in between. The CDR3 loop is CASIGTSGNTIYF. The CDR3 DNA reads TGTGCCAGCATCGGGACTTCTGGAAACACCATATATTTT.

V and J are TRBV19 and TRBJ1-5, with 7 bases aligning to TRBD1. J was trimmed by 5 bases and V by 5 bases; bases with no gene match: 6. CDR1 is LNHDA and CDR2 is SQIVND in the germline V gene (reference sequence). This CDR3 spans 14 amino acids. The DNA for the CDR3 is TGTGCCAGTAGTGTCGGACAGGTCTATCAGCCCCAGCATTTT. It is translated as CASSVGQVYQPQHF.